What follows are 24 T cell receptor beta chains derived from one specimen sequenced in a study of control samples from healthy donors and cancer patients. Data came from immunoSEQ multiplex PCR; TCRdb stores just in-frame clones and leaves some out. The sample records about 140,000 clones, roughly 89% being singletons. Sequencing was carried out using blood. These receptor sequences come from a man younger than 45 in good health.

This rearrangement joins TRBV28 to TRBJ2-7, with 10 bases lining up with TRBD2. The CDR3 sequence is 16 residues long. Germline trimming cut 2 bases from V and 6 bases from J; bases unmatched to any gene: 10. The germline V gene encodes CDR1 MDHEN and CDR2 SYDVKM. CDR3 loop: CASSLRGAGGPIEQYF. CDR3 coding DNA: TGTGCCAGCAGTTTACGGGGAGCGGGAGGGCCAATCGAGCAGTACTTC.

The chain recombines TRBV30 with TRBJ2-1; TRBD2 aligns across 10 bases. J was trimmed by 0 bases and V by 8 bases; bases with no gene match: 16. The CDR3 sequence is 18 residues long. Germline loops: CDR1 GTSNPN, CDR2 SVGIG (reference sequence). The DNA for the CDR3 is TGTGCCCGCACTAGCGGGAAGACGTTAAGAAGCTCCTACAATGAGCAGTTCTTC. It specifies CARTSGKTLRSSYNEQFF.

Only one count was recorded for this clone. The chain recombines TRBV5-8 with TRBJ2-3, with TRBD2 matching 9 bases. CDR3 length equals 14 residues. Trimming cost V 5 bases and J 2 bases; bases outside gene matches: 3. CDR1 SGHTS and CDR2 YDEGEE come from the germline V gene. The CDR3 reads CASRPSGATDTQYF. CDR3 coding DNA: TGTGCCAGCAGGCCTAGCGGGGCCACAGATACGCAGTATTTT.

A single count supports this clone. V gene TRBV25-1 combines with J gene TRBJ1-1, with 8 bases aligning to TRBD1. This CDR3 contains 15 residues. With 4 bases clipped from V and 3 bases from J, the junction kept 7 bases outside the gene matches. The germline gives CDR1 MGHDK, CDR2 SYGVNS. This CDR3 reads CASSAPETGDTEAFF. CDR3 bases: TGTGCCAGCAGTGCCCCCGAGACAGGGGACACTGAAGCTTTCTTT. Full variable domain (rest looked up from reference TRBV25-1 and TRBJ1-1): EADIYQTPRYLVIGTGKKITLECSQTMGHDKMYWYQQDPGMELHLIHYSYGVNSTEKGDLSSESTVSRIRTEHFPLTLESARPSHTSQYLCASSAPETGDTEAFFGQGTRLTVV.

The genes are TRBV10-3 and TRBJ2-2; possible D gene TRBD1, 6 bases. Germline V gene lookup returns CDR1 ENHRY and CDR2 SYGVKD. CDR3 length: 17 residues. Trimming left V 2 bases short and J 0 bases short, with 13 bases between. Here the CDR3 reads CAISEGNRVTNTGELFF. The CDR3, as DNA: TGTGCCATCAGTGAGGGAAACAGGGTCACGAACACCGGGGAGCTGTTTTTT.

The rearrangement links TRBV30 to TRBJ1-5, with 10 positions matching TRBD1. Germline CDR1 reads GTSNPN; CDR2 reads SVGIG (reference sequence). This CDR3 comprises 15 residues. V lost 2 bases and J lost 6; bases outside the gene matches: 7. The CDR3 loop is CAWSLYGQGGQPQHF. In nucleotides, the CDR3 is TGTGCCTGGAGTCTCTATGGACAGGGGGGTCAGCCCCAGCATTTT. Combining the CDR3 with reference TRBV30 and TRBJ1-5 gives the whole variable domain SQTIHQWPATLVQPVGSPLSLECTVEGTSNPNLYWYRQAAGRGLQLLFYSVGIGQISSEVPQNLSASRPQDRQFILSSKKLLLSDSGFYLCAWSLYGQGGQPQHFGDGTRLSIL.

Only one count was recorded for this clone. This chain links TRBV19 with TRBJ1-4, with D perhaps matching TRBD1 (6 bases). The CDR3 runs 15 residues. The germline gives CDR1 LNHDA, CDR2 SQIVND (reference sequence). Trimming took off 7 bases at V and 8 bases at J, with 20 bases between the two ends. DNA of the CDR3: TGTGCCAGTATTCCCCGAGGGGGGGCAGAGGAAAAACTGTTTTTT. Translation: CASIPRGGAEEKLFF.

The genes are TRBV28 and TRBJ1-3, with a weak D call TRBD1 (6 bases). Trimming took 8 bases from V and 0 from J, leaving 11 bases between them. Germline assignment: CDR1 MDHEN and CDR2 SYDVKM. This CDR3 has 14 residues. CDR3 sequence: CASASGVSGNTIYF. In nucleotides, the CDR3 is TGTGCCAGCGCATCAGGGGTCTCTGGAAACACCATATATTTT.

This sequence joins TRBV4-3 and TRBJ2-1; the D gene is possibly TRBD1 (5 bases). There are 16 residues in the CDR3. Per the germline V gene, CDR1 is LGHNA and CDR2 is YSLEER. Trimming cost V 0 bases and J 6 bases, with 15 bases left between them. This chain's CDR3 is CASSQDLGQGINEQFF. The CDR3 coding sequence is TGCGCCAGCAGCCAAGATCTTGGGCAGGGAATCAATGAGCAGTTCTTC.

The rearrangement uses TRBV28 and TRBJ2-7, with TRBD2 identical over 14 bases. Germline trimming cut 3 bases from V and 4 bases from J; bases unmatched to any gene: 5. The CDR3 has 16 amino acids. Germline values: CDR1 MDHEN, CDR2 SYDVKM. DNA for the CDR3: TGTGCCAGCAGTTTCCCCGGGACTAGCGGGAGATACGAGCAGTACTTC. Its translation: CASSFPGTSGRYEQYF.

The rearrangement uses TRBV19 and TRBJ2-5; TRBD2 is a possible D gene (6 bases). Germline-derived CDR1 and CDR2 are LNHDA and SQIVND (reference sequence). The CDR3 consists of 13 residues. Trimming shortened V by 6 bases and J by 4 bases, and 12 bases separated the two germline ends. CDR3 coding DNA: TGTGCCAGTAGCGGACTACGGGGAGAGACCCAGTACTTC. It is translated as CASSGLRGETQYF.

This chain links TRBV19 with TRBJ2-3, with 9 bases aligning to TRBD2. V lost 1 base to trimming and J lost 3 bases; unmatched junction nucleotides: 11. Per germline, CDR1 LNHDA and CDR2 SQIVND (reference sequence). The CDR3 spans 18 residues. The CDR3 DNA is TGTGCCAGTAGTATAGTTGGCTCCAGCGGGGGGACTACAGATACGCAGTATTTT. It translates to CASSIVGSSGGTTDTQYF. Drawing the rest from reference TRBV19 and TRBJ2-3, the complete variable domain is DGGITQSPKYLFRKEGQNVTLSCEQNLNHDAMYWYRQDPGQGLRLIYYSQIVNDFQKGDIAEGYSVSREKKESFPLTVTSAQKNPTAFYLCASSIVGSSGGTTDTQYFGPGTRLTVL.

The chain couples TRBV4-1 to TRBJ2-6; D is unresolved. The CDR3 extends over 14 amino acids. V was trimmed by 1 base and J by 5 bases, leaving 6 bases between them. Germline V CDR1 and CDR2: MGHRA, YSYEKL. CDR3 loop: CASSQGVWANVLTF. The DNA for the CDR3 is TGCGCCAGCAGCCAAGGGGTTTGGGCCAACGTCCTGACTTTC.

With respect to this clone: At one boundary the junction diverges from the germline segment, which might be a read error. The rearrangement links TRBV28 to TRBJ2-7, with 8 bases lining up with TRBD1. The CDR3 is 12 amino acids. Germline V gene lookup returns CDR1 MDHEN and CDR2 SYDVKM. The CDR3 is CASRDRIYGQYF. In nucleotides, the CDR3 is TGTGCCAGCCGGGACAGGATCTACGGGCAGTACTTC.

V and J are TRBV7-3 and TRBJ2-1, with 10 bases aligning to TRBD2. The CDR3 contains 17 residues. Germline lookup yields CDR1 SGHTA and CDR2 FQGTGA. The trim removed 6 bases at V and 7 bases at J, leaving 15 bases unmatched. The DNA for the CDR3 is TGTGCCAGCAGTCTATTCGGACTAGCGGTCGATGGAAATGAGCAGTTCTTC. This encodes CASSLFGLAVDGNEQFF. Full variable domain (outside the CDR3, taken from reference TRBV7-3 and TRBJ2-1): GAGVSQTPSNKVTEKGKYVELRCDPISGHTALYWYRQSLGQGPEFLIYFQGTGAADDSGLPNDRFFAVRPEGSVSTLKIQRTERGDSAVYLCASSLFGLAVDGNEQFFGPGTRLTVL.

The chain employs TRBV29-1 and TRBJ2-1; D gene ambiguous. The CDR3 sequence is 13 residues long. Between the trimmed V and J ends, which lost 8 bases and 8 bases, there was a span of 19 bases. Germline lookup yields CDR1 SQVTM and CDR2 ANQGSEA. The CDR3: CSLLGGPADEQFF. The CDR3 region has the DNA TGCAGCCTTCTCGGTGGTCCCGCCGATGAGCAGTTCTTC.

The rearrangement links TRBV18 to TRBJ2-1, with TRBD2 matching 11 bases. The CDR3 is made up of 18 amino acids. Germline CDR1 is KGHSH and CDR2 is LQKENI. The J segment lost 0 bases and the V segment lost 6 bases, leaving 10 bases of the junction unmatched. The CDR3 region is CASSRTSGFLSSYNEQFF. DNA for the CDR3: TGTGCCAGCTCCCGGACTAGCGGGTTCCTCAGCTCCTACAATGAGCAGTTCTTC.

The rearrangement links TRBV28 to TRBJ1-2, with TRBD1 matching over 7 bases. CDR1 is MDHEN and CDR2 is SYDVKM in the germline V gene. The CDR3 covers 13 residues. Trimming cost V 7 bases and J 7 bases; bases outside gene matches: 9. For the CDR3, the DNA is TGTGCCAGCACAGTGACAGGGATTGGTGGCTACACCTTC. This sequence encodes CASTVTGIGGYTF.

In this sample, this clone turned up a few times. CDR3 sequence reads: CASSLKGSRGNQPQHF. The CDR3 coding sequence is TGTGCCAGCAGTTTAAAGGGTAGCAGGGGCAATCAGCCCCAGCATTTT. This rearrangement joins TRBV28 to TRBJ1-5; D is possibly TRBD1 (5 bases). CDR3 size: 16 residues. The V and J ends lost 2 bases and 2 bases respectively, with 13 bases between them. Germline V gene lookup returns CDR1 MDHEN and CDR2 SYDVKM.

The chain is built from TRBV9 and TRBJ2-3, with 7 bases identical to TRBD1. V trimming: 0 bases; J trimming: 2 bases; junction bases outside the gene matches: 3. This CDR3 has 15 amino acids. Germline CDR1 is SGDLS and CDR2 is YYNGEE. The CDR3 nucleotides read TGTGCCAGCAGCGTAGGGGACAGACTCACAGATACGCAGTATTTT. Translated, it gives CASSVGDRLTDTQYF. The whole variable domain, remainder taken from reference TRBV9 and TRBJ2-3, is DSGVTQTPKHLITATGQRVTLRCSPRSGDLSVYWYQQSLDQGLQFLIQYYNGEERAKGNILERFSAQQFPDLHSELNLSSLELGDSALYFCASSVGDRLTDTQYFGPGTRLTVL.

The chain employs TRBV7-3 and TRBJ2-1; TRBD2 matches 9 bases. The V gene end was trimmed by 0 bases and the J gene end by 6 bases; junction bases not matched to a gene: 3. The CDR3 length is 15 residues. CDR1 is SGHTA, CDR2 FQGTGA, per germline. CDR3 nucleotide sequence: TGTGCCAGCAGCTTAACCGGGACTAGCACCAATGAGCAGTTCTTC. This sequence encodes CASSLTGTSTNEQFF.

The CDR3 reads CAISDMGGQETQYF. CDR3 sequence (DNA): TGTGCCATCAGTGATATGGGGGGGCAAGAGACCCAGTACTTC. The chain links TRBV10-3 to TRBJ2-5; 7 nucleotides agree with TRBD2. J lost 2 bases, V lost 3 bases, and 3 bases had no gene match. CDR3 length: 14 amino acids. Germline CDR1 ENHRY, CDR2 SYGVKD.

The V call is TRBV9, the J call TRBJ2-1, with no clear D. Germline CDR1 is SGDLS and CDR2 is YYNGEE. The CDR3 loop spans 15 amino acids. The V end lost 0 bases, the J end lost 7 bases, and 14 bases lay between the germline ends. The CDR3 sequence: CASSVGVPALNEQFF. For the CDR3, the DNA is TGTGCCAGCAGCGTAGGGGTACCCGCGTTGAATGAGCAGTTCTTC.

The J gene is TRBJ1-1, the V gene TRBV6-5; maybe TRBD1 (5 bases). The length of the CDR3 is 12 residues. Trimming took off 5 bases at V and 5 bases at J, with 9 bases between the two ends. Germline lookup yields CDR1 MNHEY and CDR2 SVGAGI. CDR3 bases: TGTGCCAGCAGTCCCAGGGTGACTGAAGCTTTCTTT. It encodes CASSPRVTEAFF.